This T cell receptor beta chain was identified in a study of shared clonotypes between healthy human individuals. Broader study findings: With few donors, the genetic and exposure-history diversity represented was limited. The sampled material consisted only of blood, and tissue repertoires are likely to differ.

This clone has a handful of counts. The antigen is not known. There were only Caucasian adults among the donors, and all lived in Nashville, Tennessee. The CDR3 contains 14 residues. V was clipped by 5 bases and J by 1 base, with 11 bases between them. Germline V gene sequence: CDR1 SGHTA, CDR2 FQGNSA. Here immunoSEQ multiplex PCR was the method, and the copy in TCRdb shows in-frame clones only, minus some. The data show approximately 980,000 clones, about 80% seen once. V and J are TRBV7-2 and TRBJ1-1, with D possibly being TRBD1 (6 bases). Sequenced input: memory CD4+ T cells sorted from blood. Subset specified: CD45RA-negative fraction. The clonotype originates from a man between 18 and 29 years old in good health. The CDR3 DNA reads as TGTGCCAGCAGCCAGGGGATGGAGAACACTGAAGCTTTCTTT. This encodes CASSQGMENTEAFF.